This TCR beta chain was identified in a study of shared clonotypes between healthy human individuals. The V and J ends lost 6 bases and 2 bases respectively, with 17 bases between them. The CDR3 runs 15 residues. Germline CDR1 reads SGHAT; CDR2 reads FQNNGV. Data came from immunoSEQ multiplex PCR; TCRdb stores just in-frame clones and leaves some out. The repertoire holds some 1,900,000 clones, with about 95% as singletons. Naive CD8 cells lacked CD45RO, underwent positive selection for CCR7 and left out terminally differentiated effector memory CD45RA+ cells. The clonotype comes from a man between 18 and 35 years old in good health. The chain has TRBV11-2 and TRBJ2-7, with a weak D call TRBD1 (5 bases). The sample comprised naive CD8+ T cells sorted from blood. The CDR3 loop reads CASRVVGAVTYEQYF. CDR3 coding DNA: TGTGCCAGCAGGGTTGTAGGGGCCGTAACCTACGAGCAGTACTTC.